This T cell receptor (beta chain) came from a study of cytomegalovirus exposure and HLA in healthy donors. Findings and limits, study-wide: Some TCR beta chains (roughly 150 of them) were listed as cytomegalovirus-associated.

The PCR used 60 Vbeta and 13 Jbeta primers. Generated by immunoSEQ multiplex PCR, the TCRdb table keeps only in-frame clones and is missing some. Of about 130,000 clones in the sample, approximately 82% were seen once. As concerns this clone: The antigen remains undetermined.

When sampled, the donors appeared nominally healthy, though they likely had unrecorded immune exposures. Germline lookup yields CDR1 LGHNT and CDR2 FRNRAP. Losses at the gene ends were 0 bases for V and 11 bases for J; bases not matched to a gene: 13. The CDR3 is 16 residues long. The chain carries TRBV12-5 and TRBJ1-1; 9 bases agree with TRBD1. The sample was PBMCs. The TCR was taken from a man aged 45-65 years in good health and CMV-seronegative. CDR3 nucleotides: TGTGCTAGTGGTTTGGTATTGGGACAGGGTTTCGGGAAGGCTTTCTTT. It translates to CASGLVLGQGFGKAFF.